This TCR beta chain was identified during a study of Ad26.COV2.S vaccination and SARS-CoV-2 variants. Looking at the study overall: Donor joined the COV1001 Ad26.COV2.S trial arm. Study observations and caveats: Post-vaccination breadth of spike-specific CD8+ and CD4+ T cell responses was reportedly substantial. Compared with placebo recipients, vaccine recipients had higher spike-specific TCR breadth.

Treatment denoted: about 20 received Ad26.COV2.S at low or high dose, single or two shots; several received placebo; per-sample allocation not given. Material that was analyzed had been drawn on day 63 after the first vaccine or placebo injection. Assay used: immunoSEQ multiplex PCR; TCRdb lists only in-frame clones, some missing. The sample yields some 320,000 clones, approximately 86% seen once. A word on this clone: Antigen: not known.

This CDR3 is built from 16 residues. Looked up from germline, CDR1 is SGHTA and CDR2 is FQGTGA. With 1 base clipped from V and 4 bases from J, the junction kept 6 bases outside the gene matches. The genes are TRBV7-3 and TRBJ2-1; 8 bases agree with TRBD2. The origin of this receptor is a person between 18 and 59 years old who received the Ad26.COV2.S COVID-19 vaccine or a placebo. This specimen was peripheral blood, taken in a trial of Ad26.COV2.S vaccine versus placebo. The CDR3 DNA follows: TGTGCCAGCAGCTTAAGTCCTAGCGGGTTTTACAATGAGCAGTTCTTC. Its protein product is CASSLSPSGFYNEQFF. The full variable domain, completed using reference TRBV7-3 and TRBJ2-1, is GAGVSQTPSNKVTEKGKYVELRCDPISGHTALYWYRQSLGQGPEFLIYFQGTGAADDSGLPNDRFFAVRPEGSVSTLKIQRTERGDSAVYLCASSLSPSGFYNEQFFGPGTRLTVL.